This T cell receptor (beta chain) is from a study of T cell changes during pregnancy in multiple sclerosis. The repertoire was sequenced with immunoSEQ multiplex PCR; TCRdb's copy has only in-frame clones and lacks some. The sample has about 56,000 clones, about nine tenths seen once. This CDR3 spans 20 amino acids. With V trimmed by 1 base and J by 3 bases, 14 bases remained unmatched. Germline CDR1 is KGHSH and CDR2 is LQKENI. The sequence was obtained from a female donor in good health, enrolled as a control in a pregnancy study. The specimen was peripheral blood, collected in the first trimester of pregnancy. This chain uses TRBV18 with TRBJ1-6; 8 bases align to TRBD1. This CDR3 is CASSPLKPKSGQGYNSPLHF. CDR3 coding DNA: TGTGCCAGCTCACCACTTAAGCCGAAAAGTGGACAGGGCTATAATTCACCCCTCCACTTT.